The T cell receptor (beta chain) under discussion was sequenced for a study of T cell repertoires in cytomegalovirus infection. For the study at large: Selection of CMV epitopes for the study included recently identified HLA-C-restricted and well-studied HLA-B-restricted ones. CMV infection plus the matching HLA type was flagged by public TCR beta signatures. Overall study findings and caveats: Identification of carriers of CMV plus the relevant HLA was performed using cumulative public TCR beta family frequency. In two of eight donors, the top clonotype was HLA-C-restricted CMV-specific.

TCRdb recomputed calls from the reads with MiXCR, one row per CDR3 protein. In the table there are 310,000 or so distinct CDR3 sequences, approximately 25% of which are singletons. This CDR3 region has 19 residues. V trimming: 6 bases; J trimming: 0 bases; junction bases outside the gene matches: 17. Germline lookup yields CDR1 SGHKS and CDR2 YYEKEE (reference sequence). This clonotype appeared a few times. Its target is unknown. This chain links TRBV5-5 with TRBJ2-3, with 9 nucleotides matching TRBD2. The receptor comes from a human donor in good health (CMV status not recorded). Some clones in this sample may be carry-over from other donors' samples. The specimen comprised cultured PBMCs, sampled from culture after CMV antigen stimulation. This chain's CDR3 is CASTSKVTTSGYSTDTQYF. The CDR3 DNA sequence: TGTGCCAGCACCTCGAAGGTGACGACTAGCGGATATAGCACAGATACGCAGTATTTT.